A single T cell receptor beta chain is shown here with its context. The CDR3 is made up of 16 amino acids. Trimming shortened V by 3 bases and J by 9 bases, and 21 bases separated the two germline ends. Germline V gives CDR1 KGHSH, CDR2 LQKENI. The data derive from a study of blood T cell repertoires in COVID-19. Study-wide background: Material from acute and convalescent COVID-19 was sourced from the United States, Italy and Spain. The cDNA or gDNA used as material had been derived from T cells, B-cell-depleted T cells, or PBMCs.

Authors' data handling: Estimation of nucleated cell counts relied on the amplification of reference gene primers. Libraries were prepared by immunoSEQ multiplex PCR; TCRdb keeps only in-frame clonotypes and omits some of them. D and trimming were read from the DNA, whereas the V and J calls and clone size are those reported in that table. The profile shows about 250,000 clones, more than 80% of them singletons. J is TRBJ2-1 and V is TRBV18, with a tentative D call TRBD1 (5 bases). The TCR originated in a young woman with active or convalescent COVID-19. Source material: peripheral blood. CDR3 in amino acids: CASSPTRNLQGFEQFF. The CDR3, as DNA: TGTGCCAGCTCACCCACCAGAAACCTCCAGGGTTTTGAGCAGTTCTTC. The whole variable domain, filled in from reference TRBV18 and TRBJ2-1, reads NAGVMQNPRHLVRRRGQEARLRCSPMKGHSHVYWYRQLPEEGLKFMVYLQKENIIDESGMPKERFSAEFPKEGPSILRIQQVVRGDSAAYFCASSPTRNLQGFEQFFGPGTRLTVL.